These 5 T cell receptor beta chains originate from one sample sequenced in a study of blood T cell repertoires in COVID-19. Produced via immunoSEQ multiplex PCR; TCRdb's table is partial and in-frame only. The repertoire holds around 68,000 clones, with roughly 80% as singletons. The sequenced sample consisted of peripheral blood. The origin of the receptors is a woman aged 45-60 years with acute or convalescent COVID-19.

The gene calls are TRBV27 and TRBJ2-7, with a weak D call TRBD1 (6 bases). The CDR3 sequence is 15 residues long. Germline V gene data show CDR1 as MNHEY and CDR2 as SMNVEV (reference sequence). Trimming stripped 9 bases from V and 3 bases from J, with 21 bases between. The CDR3 DNA sequence: TGTGCCAGTGGTGGGCCCGGGACAACCGTCTACGAGCAGTACTTC. As protein: CASGGPGTTVYEQYF.

The chain couples TRBV9 to TRBJ2-3; D is perhaps TRBD2 (5 bases). Trimming shortened V by 7 bases and J by 1 base, and 13 bases separated the two germline ends. The CDR3 extends over 14 amino acids. The germline gives CDR1 SGDLS, CDR2 YYNGEE. CDR3 loop: CASGLGSGTDTQYF. As DNA, the CDR3 is TGTGCCAGCGGGCTTGGGAGCGGCACAGATACGCAGTATTTT.

This chain connects TRBV7-2 to TRBJ2-1; a weak D match, TRBD2 (6 bases). This CDR3 spans 14 amino acids. In germline, CDR1 is SGHTA, CDR2 FQGNSA. Trimming pared 0 bases from V and 10 bases from J, leaving 13 bases between. In DNA form, the CDR3 reads TGTGCCAGCAGCTTAGCGGGAGGTAAGCGCGAGCAGTTCTTC. Its protein is CASSLAGGKREQFF.

The sample holds a few counts of this clone. This chain links TRBV30 with TRBJ1-2, with D perhaps TRBD1 (6 bases). The CDR3 runs to 15 residues. Germline V gene data show CDR1 as GTSNPN and CDR2 as SVGIG (reference sequence). Deletions cut 2 bases from V and 3 bases from J, with 16 bases between. This CDR3 reads CAWSRGGQGDYGYTF. The CDR3 nucleotides are TGTGCCTGGAGTCGGGGGGGGCAGGGAGACTATGGCTACACCTTC.

The chain recombines TRBV5-1 with TRBJ2-2; tentative D call: TRBD2 (5 bases). The CDR3 totals 18 residues. Germline V gene sequence: CDR1 SGHRS, CDR2 YFSETQ. The ends were cut back, 2 bases at V and 1 base at J, with 18 bases in the middle. CDR3 in DNA: TGCGCCAGCAGCTTTGAAAGGCCCGCGGGCCTGAACACCGGGGAGCTGTTTTTT. This sequence encodes CASSFERPAGLNTGELFF.